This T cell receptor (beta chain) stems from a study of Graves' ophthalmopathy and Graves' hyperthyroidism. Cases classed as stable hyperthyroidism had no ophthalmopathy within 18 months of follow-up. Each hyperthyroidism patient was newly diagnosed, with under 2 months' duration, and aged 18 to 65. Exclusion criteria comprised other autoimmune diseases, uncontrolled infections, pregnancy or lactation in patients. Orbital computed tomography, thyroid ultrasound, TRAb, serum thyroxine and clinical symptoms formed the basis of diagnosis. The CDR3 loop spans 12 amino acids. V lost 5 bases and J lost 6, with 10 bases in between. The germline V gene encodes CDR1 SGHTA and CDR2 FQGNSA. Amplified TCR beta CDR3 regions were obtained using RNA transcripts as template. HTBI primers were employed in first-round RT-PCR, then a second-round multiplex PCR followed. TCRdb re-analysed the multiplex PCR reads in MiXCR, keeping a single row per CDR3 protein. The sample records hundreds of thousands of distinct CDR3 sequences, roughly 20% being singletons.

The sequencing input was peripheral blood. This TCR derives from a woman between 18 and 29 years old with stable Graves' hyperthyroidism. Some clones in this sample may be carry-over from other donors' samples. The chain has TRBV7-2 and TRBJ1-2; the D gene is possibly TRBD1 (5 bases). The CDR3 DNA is TGTGCCAGCAGCAGATTAGGGGATGGCTACACCTTC. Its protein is CASSRLGDGYTF. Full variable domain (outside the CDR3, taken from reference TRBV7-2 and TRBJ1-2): GAGVSQSPSNKVTEKGKDVELRCDPISGHTALYWYRQSLGQGLEFLIYFQGNSAPDKSGLPSDRFSAERTGGSVSTLTIQRTQQEDSAVYLCASSRLGDGYTFGSGTRLTVV.